These 16 T cell receptor beta chains were sequenced from one sample in a study of T cell repertoires in cytomegalovirus infection. Each CDR3 protein is one row after TCRdb ran MiXCR on the reads. The sample lists around 260,000 distinct CDR3 sequences; roughly 24% were seen once. The specimen sequenced was PBMCs. Receptors were obtained from a human donor in good health (CMV status not recorded). Some clones in this sample may be carry-over from other donors' samples.

This clonotype was found a few times. The gene calls are TRBV7-2 and TRBJ2-1; D is undetermined. The V end lost 7 bases, the J end lost 3 bases, and 4 bases lay between the germline ends. The CDR3 spans 11 residues. Germline V CDR1 and CDR2: SGHTA, FQGNSA. The CDR3: CASTYYNEQFF. CDR3 DNA: TGTGCCAGCACATACTACAATGAGCAGTTCTTC. The whole variable domain, remainder taken from reference TRBV7-2 and TRBJ2-1, is GAGVSQSPSNKVTEKGKDVELRCDPISGHTALYWYRQSLGQGLEFLIYFQGNSAPDKSGLPSDRFSAERTGGSVSTLTIQRTQQEDSAVYLCASTYYNEQFFGPGTRLTVL.

This clonotype was picked up many times. V usage is TRBV24-1 and J usage is TRBJ2-3, with a weak D call TRBD1 (6 bases). CDR1 is KGHDR and CDR2 is SFDVKD in the germline V gene. V was trimmed by 2 bases and J by 4 bases, leaving 12 bases between them. The CDR3 is 15 amino acids. CDR3 region: CATSDWTVEADTQYF. The CDR3 coding sequence is TGTGCCACCAGTGATTGGACAGTTGAGGCAGATACGCAGTATTTT.

The chain uses TRBV11-3 and TRBJ2-5, with D tentatively TRBD1 (5 bases). Germline CDR1 is SGHNT and CDR2 is YENEEA. With 5 bases removed from V and 4 bases from J, the gap between germline ends came to 23 bases. CDR3 size: 17 residues. The CDR3 sequence: CASSPDRGRSYPETQYF. The CDR3 nucleotides are TGTGCCAGCAGCCCGGATAGGGGCCGGTCTTACCCAGAGACCCAGTACTTC.

This clonotype was counted a few times. The gene calls are TRBV7-9 and TRBJ1-6; the D is unclear. V shed 1 base and J shed 2 bases, with 12 bases lying between them. Germline V gene data show CDR1 as SEHNR and CDR2 as FQNEAQ (reference sequence). This CDR3 contains 17 residues. This CDR3 is CASSLGGRGTYNSPLHF. The CDR3 nucleotides read TGTGCCAGCAGCTTAGGAGGCCGCGGAACCTATAATTCACCCCTCCACTTT.

The table lists this clonotype with a few counts. The chain carries TRBV11-2 and TRBJ2-3; maybe TRBD2 (6 bases). Trimming took 3 bases from V and 3 from J, leaving 10 bases between them. Per the germline V gene, CDR1 is SGHAT and CDR2 is FQNNGV. This CDR3 region has 14 residues. This CDR3 reads CASSFRDLTDTQYF. The CDR3 DNA follows: TGTGCCAGCAGCTTCCGGGACTTGACAGATACGCAGTATTTT.

J is TRBJ2-2 and V is TRBV30; D is unresolved. The ends were cut back, 7 bases at V and 9 bases at J, with 12 bases in the middle. Germline CDR1 GTSNPN, CDR2 SVGIG (reference sequence). The CDR3 totals 11 residues. The CDR3 spells CASEKARELFF. The CDR3 DNA reads as TGTGCCTCGGAGAAGGCCCGGGAGCTGTTTTTT.

This clonotype was seen ten or more times. The gene calls are TRBV28 and TRBJ2-7, with D possibly matching TRBD2 (7 bases). Trimming took 8 bases from V and 2 from J, leaving 13 bases between them. Germline V gives CDR1 MDHEN, CDR2 SYDVKM. The CDR3 contains 13 residues. The CDR3 loop reads CASEGGVTYEQYF. CDR3 nucleotide sequence: TGTGCCAGCGAGGGGGGGGTAACCTACGAGCAGTACTTC.

This clonotype was seen a few times. The chain has TRBV29-1 and TRBJ2-1, with D possibly being TRBD1 (6 bases). This CDR3 is built from 14 residues. Germline CDR1 and CDR2: SQVTM and ANQGSEA. Trimming removed 5 bases at V and 1 base at J, with 12 bases between. The chain's CDR3 is CSVLPQGSYNEQFF. For the CDR3, the DNA is TGCAGCGTTCTCCCACAGGGATCCTACAATGAGCAGTTCTTC.

The rearrangement uses TRBV29-1 and TRBJ2-5; 12 positions agree with TRBD2. The CDR3 has 16 amino acids. The junction had 6 bases not matched to a gene; V was cut back by 2 bases and J by 2 bases. Germline V gene data show CDR1 as SQVTM and CDR2 as ANQGSEA. The CDR3 bases are TGCAGCGTTGAATCCCACGGACTAGCGGGACAAGAGACCCAGTACTTC. Translated: CSVESHGLAGQETQYF.

This clonotype was seen at least ten times. The chain combines TRBV12-3 or TRBV12-4 with TRBJ1-3; tentative D call: TRBD1 (6 bases). This CDR3 comprises 16 residues. The germline V and J ends were trimmed by 6 bases and 4 bases, with 19 bases remaining between them. In DNA, the CDR3 is TGTGCCAGCAGAACAGAAGGGGGGCTGTCAGGAAACACCATATATTTT. Residues: CASRTEGGLSGNTIYF.

This sequence joins TRBV12-3 or TRBV12-4 and TRBJ2-7, with 9 bases aligning to TRBD2. This CDR3 region has 15 residues. V dropped 2 bases and J dropped 1; count of bases not matched to a gene: 3. The CDR3, as DNA: TGTGCCAGCAGTTTAAGTGCGGGAGGGTCCTACGAGCAGTACTTC. Protein sequence: CASSLSAGGSYEQYF.

This clonotype occurred once. V usage is TRBV5-6 and J usage is TRBJ2-7; 10 bases fit TRBD2. Trimming removed 2 bases from V and 6 bases from J; junction bases left unmatched: 8. The CDR3 is made up of 15 amino acids. Germline V lookup: CDR1 SGHDT, CDR2 YYEEEE. The CDR3, as DNA: TGTGCCAGCAGCTTAATCCGGCTAGCGGGAGCCGAGCAGTACTTC. It codes for CASSLIRLAGAEQYF.

There are many counts of this clonotype. The chain employs TRBV7-2 and TRBJ1-5, with D unresolved. V was pared by 2 bases and J by 4 bases, with 9 bases between. The germline V gene has CDR1 SGHTA and CDR2 FQGNSA. The CDR3 consists of 14 residues. The CDR3 DNA reads TGTGCCAGCAGCTTACGCCGGGCAAATCAGCCCCAGCATTTT. Translating gives CASSLRRANQPQHF.

The chain links TRBV28 to TRBJ2-3; D is tentatively TRBD1 or TRBD2 (7 bases each). The germline V and J ends were trimmed by 5 bases and 13 bases, with 16 bases remaining between them. CDR3 length equals 12 residues. In germline, CDR1 is MDHEN, CDR2 SYDVKM. CDR3 in amino acids: CASSGGGQPKYF. Here the CDR3 DNA reads TGTGCCAGCAGTGGCGGGGGACAGCCGAAGTATTTT.

This clonotype was found many times. J is TRBJ2-1 and V is TRBV7-2, with 7 nucleotides matching TRBD1. The CDR3 spans 15 residues. CDR1 is SGHTA, CDR2 FQGNSA, per germline. V was pared by 6 bases and J by 8 bases, with 13 bases of the junction left unmatched. Here the CDR3 reads CASRMGITTGDEQFF. CDR3 nucleotides: TGTGCCAGCAGAATGGGCATAACAACAGGGGATGAGCAGTTCTTC.

The CDR3 is CASSLGTSGRNIQYF. CDR3 sequence (DNA): TGTGCCAGCAGCTTAGGGACTAGCGGGAGGAACATTCAGTACTTC. The chain combines TRBV7-2 with TRBJ2-4; 14 bases line up with TRBD2. J gave up 7 bases and V 1 base, and 0 bases lay outside the gene matches. This CDR3 comprises 15 residues. CDR1 is SGHTA and CDR2 is FQGNSA in the germline V gene.